This TCR beta chain was sequenced in a study of regulatory dendritic cells for organ transplantation. On this clone: The antigen remains undetermined.

The CDR3 totals 13 residues. The V and J ends lost 7 bases and 5 bases, in that order; junction bases with no gene match: 6. Germline values: CDR1 SNHLY, CDR2 FYNNEI. Overall study results and limits: Among resting subsets, memory CD8+ cells contained the most alloreactive clonotypes. Naive T cells showed high diversity, memory cells less, memory CD8+ least.

Allogeneic regulatory or mature dendritic cells were co-cultured for 5 days with CFSE-labeled sorted T cells at 1:10. CD4+ or CD8+ T cells were sorted as naive CD45RA+ or memory CD45RO+. Some clones are missing from TCRdb's copy, which holds only in-frame ones; the method was immunoSEQ multiplex PCR. The sample includes 12,000 or so clones, under 90% seen only once; the top ten take about 0.4%. V is TRBV2 and J is TRBJ2-7; 9 nucleotides align to TRBD2. The source of this sequence is a human donor in good health. Sequenced: naive CD8+ T cells from blood cultured with dendritic cells. Subset indicated: CD45RA+ naive T cells. CDR3 protein: CASIWRGGDEQYF. CDR3 nucleotide sequence: TGTGCCAGCATCTGGCGGGGGGGCGACGAGCAGTACTTC. The full variable domain, its missing parts supplied by reference TRBV2 and TRBJ2-7, is EPEVTQTPSHQVTQMGQEVILRCVPISNHLYFYWYRQILGQKVEFLVSFYNNEISEKSEIFDDQFSVERPDGSNFTLKIRSTKLEDSAMYFCASIWRGGDEQYFGPGTRLTVT.